These T cell receptor beta chains were read from a single sample in a study of early T cells in non-severe SARS-CoV-2 infection. TCRdb independently ran MiXCR on the 5' RACE reads; one entry per CDR3 protein. The table has about 50,000 distinct CDR3 sequences, roughly 9.4% seen once. The material was whole blood, obtained at baseline. The receptor source for this set is an adult who was a healthcare worker with PCR-confirmed SARS-CoV-2 infection or an uninfected control (not recorded which). Each CDR3 is given with its conserved first and last residue. Fields, in order: J gene, clone size, V gene, D gene, CDR3 DNA, CDR3 protein. D genes are given only for firm matches. Expanded clones get a size class; other rows say once, few or many, or leave the size out.

j_gene: TRBJ2-1
abundance: -
v_gene: TRBV5-6
d_gene: -
CDR3nt: TGTGCCAGCAGTTTACGACTAGTTGCCTACAATGAGCAGTTCTTC
CDR3aa: CASSLRLVAYNEQFF

j_gene: TRBJ1-4
abundance: few
v_gene: TRBV19
d_gene: -
CDR3nt: TGTGCCAGTAGTCAGGGTTTCGAAAAACTGTTTTTT
CDR3aa: CASSQGFEKLFF

j_gene: TRBJ2-1
abundance: few
v_gene: TRBV10-3
d_gene: TRBD2
CDR3nt: TGTGCCATCAGTGGGGCGGGAGTCAGGAATGAGCAGTTCTTC
CDR3aa: CAISGAGVRNEQFF

j_gene: TRBJ1-5
abundance: -
v_gene: TRBV18
d_gene: TRBD1
CDR3nt: TGTGCCAGCTCACCTGCGACAGGGGGCTATCAGCCCCAGCATTTT
CDR3aa: CASSPATGGYQPQHF

j_gene: TRBJ1-4
abundance: -
v_gene: TRBV2
d_gene: TRBD1
CDR3nt: TGTGCCAGCAGTGAAGCGGGGGACAGTGAAAAACTGTTTTTT
CDR3aa: CASSEAGDSEKLFF

j_gene: TRBJ1-6
abundance: many
v_gene: TRBV11-2
d_gene: -
CDR3nt: TGTGCCAGCAAGAATCTAGGTTCACCCCTCCACTTT
CDR3aa: CASKNLGSPLHF

j_gene: TRBJ2-3
abundance: -
v_gene: TRBV7-7
d_gene: TRBD1
CDR3nt: TGTGCCAGCAGCTCCGGGAACAGGGGTACGCAGTATTTT
CDR3aa: CASSSGNRGTQYF

j_gene: TRBJ1-2
abundance: many
v_gene: TRBV6-6
d_gene: -
CDR3nt: TGTGCCAGCAGTCGCAGGGGTGTGGGTGATGGCTACACCTTC
CDR3aa: CASSRRGVGDGYTF

j_gene: TRBJ2-1
abundance: few
v_gene: TRBV12-3/TRBV12-4
d_gene: -
CDR3nt: TGTGCCAGCAGTACGGGACCCCTAGGGTCCTACAATGAGCAGTTCTTC
CDR3aa: CASSTGPLGSYNEQFF

j_gene: TRBJ2-2
abundance: few
v_gene: TRBV19
d_gene: -
CDR3nt: TGTGCCAGTAGAGCGTCCGGGGGAAAGGTGGTCGGGGAGCTGTTTTTT
CDR3aa: CASRASGGKVVGELFF

j_gene: TRBJ2-1
abundance: many
v_gene: TRBV7-8
d_gene: TRBD2
CDR3nt: TGTGCCAGCGCGGGGGGCTCCTACAATGAGCAGTTCTTC
CDR3aa: CASAGGSYNEQFF

j_gene: TRBJ2-1
abundance: few
v_gene: TRBV7-2
d_gene: -
CDR3nt: TGTGCCAGCAGCTTAGTTGCACTAGTGAATGAGCAGTTCTTC
CDR3aa: CASSLVALVNEQFF

j_gene: TRBJ2-7
abundance: few
v_gene: TRBV5-5
d_gene: TRBD1
CDR3nt: TGTGCCAGCAGCTCTGGGACAGTAACCCACGAGCAGTACTTC
CDR3aa: CASSSGTVTHEQYF

j_gene: TRBJ2-3
abundance: -
v_gene: TRBV20-1
d_gene: -
CDR3nt: TGCAGTGCTATGGGGATAGGGGGAGTCGCAGATACGCAGTATTTT
CDR3aa: CSAMGIGGVADTQYF

j_gene: TRBJ1-1
abundance: -
v_gene: TRBV29-1
d_gene: -
CDR3nt: TGCAGCGTTGAGGGACTGTACACTGAAGCTTTCTTT
CDR3aa: CSVEGLYTEAFF

j_gene: TRBJ2-3
abundance: many
v_gene: TRBV7-2
d_gene: TRBD2
CDR3nt: TGTGCCAGCAGCTTAGCAAGCGGAGCGGGGGGCCGGGATACGCAGTATTTT
CDR3aa: CASSLASGAGGRDTQYF

j_gene: TRBJ2-2
abundance: -
v_gene: TRBV5-1
d_gene: TRBD1
CDR3nt: TGCGCCAGCAGCTTAGAGAAAGCGGACAGGGGTCCCGGGGAGCTGTTTTTT
CDR3aa: CASSLEKADRGPGELFF

j_gene: TRBJ2-7
abundance: -
v_gene: TRBV6-2/TRBV6-3
d_gene: -
CDR3nt: TGTGCCAGCAGTTACTCGACATCAACCTACGAGCAGTACTTC
CDR3aa: CASSYSTSTYEQYF

j_gene: TRBJ2-1
abundance: -
v_gene: TRBV19
d_gene: -
CDR3nt: TGTGCCAGTAGTATAGCGGGACCGAAAAATGAGCAGTTCTTC
CDR3aa: CASSIAGPKNEQFF

j_gene: TRBJ2-1
abundance: few
v_gene: TRBV7-9
d_gene: TRBD1
CDR3nt: TGTGCCAGCAGCCGGACAGGGGACCCCTACAATGAGCAGTTCTTC
CDR3aa: CASSRTGDPYNEQFF